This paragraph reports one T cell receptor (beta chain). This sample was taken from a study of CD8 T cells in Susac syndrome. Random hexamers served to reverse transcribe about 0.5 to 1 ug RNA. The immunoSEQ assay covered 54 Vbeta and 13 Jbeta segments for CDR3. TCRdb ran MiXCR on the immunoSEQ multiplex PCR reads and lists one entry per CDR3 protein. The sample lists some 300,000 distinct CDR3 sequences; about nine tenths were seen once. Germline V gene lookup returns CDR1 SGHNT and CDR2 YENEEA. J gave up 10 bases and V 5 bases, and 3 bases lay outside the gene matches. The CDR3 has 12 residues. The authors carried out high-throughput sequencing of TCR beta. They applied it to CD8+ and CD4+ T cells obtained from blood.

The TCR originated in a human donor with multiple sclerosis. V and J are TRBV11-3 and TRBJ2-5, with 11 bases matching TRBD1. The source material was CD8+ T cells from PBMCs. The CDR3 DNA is TGTGCCAGCAGCCAGGGACAGGGGGACCAGTACTTC. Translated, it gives CASSQGQGDQYF.